A single sample is the source of the 15 T cell receptor beta chains below, sequenced in a study of OX40 agonist ivuxolimab in advanced cancers. The protocol was immunoSEQ multiplex PCR, while the TCRdb copy is restricted to in-frame clones and leaves out a portion. Of around 80,000 clones listed, approximately 89% are singletons. The material sequenced was CD4+ or CD8+ T cells sorted from blood, taken in a trial of the OX40 agonist ivuxolimab. The receptors were sampled from an adult with an advanced solid tumor such as melanoma, head and neck, liver or kidney cancer.

This chain links TRBV19 with TRBJ1-1; 10 bases line up with TRBD1. Germline lookup yields CDR1 LNHDA and CDR2 SQIVND (reference sequence). With V trimmed by 6 bases and J by 5 bases, 9 bases remained unmatched. The CDR3 loop spans 15 amino acids. The CDR3 is CASSLEDRGNTEAFF. CDR3 DNA sequence: TGTGCCAGTAGCCTCGAGGACAGGGGGAATACTGAAGCTTTCTTT. The full variable domain, with the rest looked up from reference TRBV19 and TRBJ1-1, is DGGITQSPKYLFRKEGQNVTLSCEQNLNHDAMYWYRQDPGQGLRLIYYSQIVNDFQKGDIAEGYSVSREKKESFPLTVTSAQKNPTAFYLCASSLEDRGNTEAFFGQGTRLTVV.

V and J are TRBV4-1 and TRBJ2-1; possibly TRBD2 for D (6 bases). Germline V gene sequence: CDR1 MGHRA, CDR2 YSYEKL. This CDR3 is 17 amino acids long. V dropped 0 bases and J dropped 4 bases, with 16 bases sitting between them. CDR3 region: CASSQDDGGLGYNEQFF. The CDR3 DNA is TGCGCCAGCAGCCAAGATGACGGGGGATTGGGGTACAATGAGCAGTTCTTC.

The chain recombines TRBV28 with TRBJ2-7; D is possibly TRBD2 (6 bases). CDR1 is MDHEN and CDR2 is SYDVKM in the germline V gene. The V gene lost 7 bases and the J gene lost 1 base, with 11 bases spanning the gap. The CDR3 covers 13 residues. This CDR3 is CASTPGSSYEQYF. In nucleotides, the CDR3 is TGTGCCAGCACCCCCGGGAGTTCCTACGAGCAGTACTTC.

The chain recombines TRBV29-1 with TRBJ2-2; D perhaps matches TRBD2 (6 bases). Trimming took off 7 bases at V and 4 bases at J, with 10 bases between the two ends. This CDR3 region has 12 residues. Germline CDR1 SQVTM, CDR2 ANQGSEA. CDR3 residues: CSGGLFTGELFF. For the CDR3, the DNA is TGCAGCGGTGGACTATTCACCGGGGAGCTGTTTTTT.

The chain employs TRBV5-1 and TRBJ1-2, with TRBD1 matching 8 bases. V lost 5 bases and J lost 8; bases outside the gene matches: 8. The CDR3 has 13 amino acids. Per the germline V gene, CDR1 is SGHRS and CDR2 is YFSETQ. In DNA form, the CDR3 reads TGCGCCAGCAGTCGGGACAGGTCGTACGGCTACACCTTC. Translated, it gives CASSRDRSYGYTF.

The CDR3: CASSLAGSRYEQYF. In nucleotides, the CDR3 is TGTGCCAGCAGCTTAGCGGGGTCACGTTACGAGCAGTACTTC. The rearrangement joins TRBV7-2 to TRBJ2-7; D remains unclear. Trimming left V 0 bases short and J 4 bases short, with 10 bases between. The CDR3 has 14 amino acids. Germline V gene lookup returns CDR1 SGHTA and CDR2 FQGNSA.

The gene calls are TRBV29-1 and TRBJ2-1; D is possibly TRBD2 (5 bases). The V gene lost 4 bases and the J gene lost 4 bases, with 17 bases spanning the gap. CDR3 length equals 15 residues. Germline V gene data show CDR1 as SQVTM and CDR2 as ANQGSEA. The CDR3 reads CSVVKRSRVYNEQFF. The CDR3 DNA is TGCAGCGTTGTGAAGCGGAGTAGAGTGTACAATGAGCAGTTCTTC.

The V and J genes are TRBV11-2 and TRBJ2-7; tentative D call: TRBD1 (6 bases). This CDR3 has 14 amino acids. V lost 5 bases and J lost 2, with 13 bases in between. Looked up from germline, CDR1 is SGHAT and CDR2 is FQNNGV. CDR3 DNA sequence: TGTGCCAGCAGCCTGACAGGTGATACCTACGAGCAGTACTTC. Residues: CASSLTGDTYEQYF.

The V call is TRBV29-1, the J call TRBJ2-6; D is unclear. The CDR3 is 14 residues long. Deletions cut 6 bases from V and 2 bases from J, with 11 bases between. From germline, CDR1 is SQVTM and CDR2 ANQGSEA. The CDR3 DNA reads as TGCAGCGTGGCTGGTCGAGCTGGGGCCAACGTCCTGACTTTC. This gives the protein CSVAGRAGANVLTF.

The gene calls are TRBV28 and TRBJ1-3; no clear D. Germline V gene data show CDR1 as MDHEN and CDR2 as SYDVKM. V dropped 7 bases and J dropped 0 bases, with 19 bases sitting between them. The CDR3 consists of 17 residues. Here the CDR3 reads CASIGDWIGSSGNTIYF. CDR3 nucleotides: TGTGCCAGCATCGGCGACTGGATTGGGTCCTCTGGAAACACCATATATTTT.

This chain uses TRBV6-1 with TRBJ1-2; no clear D gene. Germline V gene sequence: CDR1 MNHNS, CDR2 SASEGT. V was trimmed by 1 base and J by 7 bases, leaving 16 bases between them. This CDR3 comprises 15 residues. The CDR3 coding sequence is TGTGCCAGCAGTGAAGGAGTTAGCTTCTTCGGTGGCTACACCTTC. The encoded protein is CASSEGVSFFGGYTF.

The chain carries TRBV11-2 and TRBJ2-7, with D possibly TRBD1 on 5 matching bases. Trimming pared 5 bases from V and 2 bases from J, leaving 10 bases between. This CDR3 contains 13 residues. Germline lookup yields CDR1 SGHAT and CDR2 FQNNGV. CDR3 sequence: CASSQQAPYEQYF. In nucleotides, the CDR3 is TGTGCCAGCAGCCAACAGGCTCCCTACGAGCAGTACTTC.

This chain uses TRBV15 with TRBJ2-3; 7 nucleotides align to TRBD1. Germline trimming cut 1 base from V and 1 base from J; bases unmatched to any gene: 2. This CDR3 contains 15 residues. In germline, CDR1 is LNHNV, CDR2 YYDKDF (reference sequence). The CDR3 region has the DNA TGTGCCACCAGCAGAGCAACAGGGGGCACAGATACGCAGTATTTT. It codes for CATSRATGGTDTQYF.

The J gene is TRBJ1-3, the V gene TRBV30; 9 bases align to TRBD1. CDR3 length: 16 residues. With 7 bases clipped from V and 2 bases from J, the junction kept 12 bases outside the gene matches. The germline gives CDR1 GTSNPN, CDR2 SVGIG (reference sequence). CDR3 amino acids: CAYRDRAIFAGNTIYF. CDR3 bases: TGTGCCTACCGGGACAGGGCGATCTTTGCTGGAAACACCATATATTTT.

This chain connects TRBV19 to TRBJ1-3, with no clear D. Germline V gene lookup returns CDR1 LNHDA and CDR2 SQIVND (reference sequence). V lost 7 bases to trimming and J lost 0 bases, with 7 bases between them. The CDR3 contains 13 residues. The CDR3 DNA is TGTGCCAGTAACCACAGCTCTGGAAACACCATATATTTT. Its protein product is CASNHSSGNTIYF. The full variable domain, completed using reference TRBV19 and TRBJ1-3, is DGGITQSPKYLFRKEGQNVTLSCEQNLNHDAMYWYRQDPGQGLRLIYYSQIVNDFQKGDIAEGYSVSREKKESFPLTVTSAQKNPTAFYLCASNHSSGNTIYFGEGSWLTVV.